This T cell receptor (beta chain) was observed in a study of blood T cell repertoires in COVID-19. On the study more broadly: In each case, the material was cDNA or gDNA derived from T cells, B-cell-depleted T cells, or PBMCs.

The trim removed 6 bases at V and 3 bases at J, leaving 4 bases unmatched. The CDR3 loop spans 15 amino acids. From germline, CDR1 is MNHEY and CDR2 SVGAGI. Libraries were prepared by immunoSEQ multiplex PCR; TCRdb keeps only in-frame clonotypes and omits some of them. The profile shows 110,000 to 150,000 clones, 80% of them singletons. The TCR was taken from a man in his 70s who had recovered from COVID-19. The chain joins TRBV6-5 to TRBJ2-3; 12 bases line up with TRBD2. Sequenced sample: peripheral blood. CDR3: CASRPSGRETDTQYF. In DNA, the CDR3 is TGTGCCAGCAGACCTAGCGGGAGGGAAACAGATACGCAGTATTTT.